This is a list of T cell receptor beta chains from one sample in a study of T cells expressing NK-cell markers. TCRdb reanalyzed the 5' RACE reads and collapses them to one entry per CDR3 protein, without DNA. Its clone listing holds 130,000 to 150,000 distinct CDR3 sequences. The sample consisted of blood T cells: a sorted CD56 or NKG2C T cell subset, CD4+ or CD8+ T cells, or bulk PBMC T cells (not recorded which). The receptor source for this set is a man between 18 and 29 years old in good health. Both conserved end residues are part of each CDR3.

>TRBJ2-7|TRBV21-1
CASTPSQRATYEQYF
>TRBJ2-2|TRBV29-1
CTTRLAETGELFF
>TRBJ2-2|TRBV20-1
CSASELATSTGELFF
>TRBJ2-1|TRBV30
CAWSQEGYNEQFF
>TRBJ2-1|TRBV11-2
CASSLIAGVFSSYNEQFF
>TRBJ2-5|TRBV27
CASSLYTGGPSETQYF
>TRBJ1-2|TRBV5-5
CASSLGHTYGYTF
>TRBJ2-3|TRBV19
CASSIWSSGREPDTQYF
>TRBJ2-1|TRBV5-5
CASSSFDEQFF
>TRBJ2-1|TRBV11-2
CASSLQPAEEQFF
>TRBJ2-6|TRBV23-1
CASSQSRWSHAYGANVLTF
>TRBJ1-3|TRBV6-5
CASSYSNLNTIYF
>TRBJ2-5|TRBV14
CASSQDRDSSETQYF
>TRBJ2-1|TRBV6-2/TRBV6-3
CASSWDGEQFF
>TRBJ2-1|TRBV11-1
CASSFQLAGGDKDNEQFF
>TRBJ2-7|TRBV4-3
CASSQDLGVEQYF
>TRBJ2-7|TRBV19
CATFRGEEEIWPQWF
>TRBJ2-5|TRBV29-1
CSVEFRGTGVDQETQYF
>TRBJ1-2|TRBV12-3/TRBV12-4
CASSYGTGGGYTF
>TRBJ2-1|TRBV10-3
CAISELARSSYNEQFF